Here is one TCR beta chain with its context. This specimen comes from a study of shared clonotypes between healthy human individuals. Study-level information: Per-donor plates numbered three CD4 naive, three CD4 memory, two CD8 naive and one CD8 memory.

The table came from immunoSEQ multiplex PCR; TCRdb's copy has only in-frame clones and leaves some out. Among 2,100,000 or so clones listed, around 95% were seen once. After removal of 5 bases from V and 4 bases from J, the junction contained 6 bases not matched to a gene. The CDR3 covers 15 residues. The germline gives CDR1 SGHTA, CDR2 FQGTGA. This chain joins TRBV7-3 and TRBJ2-2, with 8 bases fitting TRBD1. The receptor's source is a man between 18 and 35 years old in good health. Sequencing input: naive CD4+ T cells sorted from blood. Subset reported: CD45RA+ positively selected. The CDR3 region is CASSARTGSTGELFF. DNA for the CDR3: TGTGCCAGCAGCGCACGGACAGGGAGCACCGGGGAGCTGTTTTTT.